Sequencing of this T cell receptor (beta chain) was carried out in a study of CD8+ T cells in alopecia areata. Notes on the study in general: Scalp clonality, along with expanded CD8+ clones among the top 100, was significantly decreased by tofacitinib. Persistence during tofacitinib was seen for many expanded lesional clones in scalp and blood. Lesional scalp displayed greater clonality than normal scalp, most notably in alopecia totalis/universalis.

Germline CDR1 and CDR2: SGHAT and FQNNGV. Trimming removed 3 bases from V and 1 base from J, with 9 bases in between. This CDR3 has 14 residues. Extracted RNA was reverse transcribed, and the resulting cDNA served as sequencing template. The repertoire was sequenced with immunoSEQ multiplex PCR; TCRdb's copy has only in-frame clones and lacks some. The sample holds about 120,000 clones, approximately 52% seen once. This clone was counted between two and nine times. Its antigen is as yet unknown. The treatment is: oral pan-JAK inhibitor, 5-10 mg twice daily. Samples from alopecia areata patients were lesional scalp punch biopsies and peripheral blood.

The chain couples TRBV11-2 to TRBJ2-5; D not resolved. The sequencing used CD8+ T cells sorted from blood, collected at week 4, from a patient treated with tofacitinib. This receptor was taken from a human donor with alopecia areata. CDR3 protein: CASSLGTAQETQYF. The CDR3 DNA reads as TGTGCCAGCAGCTTGGGAACAGCCCAAGAGACCCAGTACTTC.